Below, 7 T cell receptor beta chains from the same sample are listed, as sequenced in a study of T cell repertoires in ileal Crohn's disease. The repertoire was sequenced with immunoSEQ multiplex PCR; TCRdb's copy has only in-frame clones and lacks some. The sample holds roughly 28,000 clones, about 81% seen once. Sequencing was carried out using ileal tissue. The source is an adult with Crohn's disease.

The chain employs TRBV9 and TRBJ2-2, with 9 bases aligning to TRBD2. Germline-derived CDR1 and CDR2 are SGDLS and YYNGEE. The CDR3 consists of 16 residues. The V gene end was trimmed by 3 bases and the J gene end by 1 base; junction bases not matched to a gene: 4. CDR3 DNA: TGTGCCAGCAGCGAGCGGGGGGACGGGAACACCGGGGAGCTGTTTTTT. Protein product: CASSERGDGNTGELFF.

This clone turned up a few times. This chain links TRBV5-1 with TRBJ1-1, with 8 positions matching TRBD1. The CDR3 spans 13 residues. J was trimmed by 4 bases and V by 5 bases; bases with no gene match: 4. Germline V gene data show CDR1 as SGHRS and CDR2 as YFSETQ. The CDR3 loop reads CASRGQVGTEAFF. Written as DNA, the CDR3 is TGCGCCAGCAGGGGACAGGTAGGCACTGAAGCTTTCTTT. Drawing the rest from reference TRBV5-1 and TRBJ1-1, the complete variable domain is KAGVTQTPRYLIKTRGQQVTLSCSPISGHRSVSWYQQTPGQGLQFLFEYFSETQRNKGNFPGRFSGRQFSNSRSEMNVSTLELGDSALYLCASRGQVGTEAFFGQGTRLTVV.

The chain combines TRBV4-2 with TRBJ2-7; 7 nucleotides line up with TRBD1. The CDR3 length is 19 residues. Germline V CDR1 and CDR2: LGHNA, YNFKEQ. V gave up 4 bases and J gave up 3 bases; unmatched junction bases: 21. CDR3 bases: TGTGCCAGCAGCCCCTCAATTATACCATCACCGGGACAGATCTACGAGCAGTACTTC. It encodes CASSPSIIPSPGQIYEQYF.

This chain links TRBV6-4 with TRBJ2-1, with 10 positions matching TRBD1. In germline, CDR1 is MRHNA, CDR2 SNTAGT. The CDR3 is made up of 15 amino acids. The junction had 7 bases not matched to a gene; V was cut back by 8 bases and J by 3 bases. This CDR3 reads CASGTTGGDYNEQFF. Written as DNA, the CDR3 is TGTGCCAGCGGTACGACAGGGGGCGACTACAATGAGCAGTTCTTC.

V and J are TRBV2 and TRBJ2-3, with D perhaps TRBD2 (6 bases). The CDR3 extends over 14 amino acids. CDR1 SNHLY and CDR2 FYNNEI come from the germline V gene. V lost 6 bases, J lost 4 bases, and 14 bases lay in between. DNA of the CDR3: TGTGCCAGCAGAGGACTAAGCGGATCAGATACGCAGTATTTT. Protein product: CASRGLSGSDTQYF.

This clone was seen only once. The chain employs TRBV9 and TRBJ2-6; 11 nucleotides agree with TRBD2. The length of the CDR3 is 18 residues. CDR1 SGDLS and CDR2 YYNGEE come from the germline V gene. V shed 2 bases, J shed 0 bases, and the junction held 4 bases outside the gene matches. The CDR3 sequence is CASSVHSGGASGANVLTF. Here the CDR3 DNA reads TGTGCCAGCAGCGTCCATAGCGGGGGGGCCTCTGGGGCCAACGTCCTGACTTTC. The complete variable domain, with remaining parts taken from reference TRBV9 and TRBJ2-6, reads DSGVTQTPKHLITATGQRVTLRCSPRSGDLSVYWYQQSLDQGLQFLIQYYNGEERAKGNILERFSAQQFPDLHSELNLSSLELGDSALYFCASSVHSGGASGANVLTFGAGSRLTVL.

The rearrangement uses TRBV5-8 and TRBJ2-7; 10 bases align to TRBD1. CDR3 size: 15 residues. From germline, CDR1 is SGHTS and CDR2 YDEGEE. V lost 4 bases, J lost 2 bases, and 6 bases stayed unmatched. CDR3 in amino acids: CASSPRGTGAYEQYF. As DNA, the CDR3 is TGTGCCAGCAGCCCCCGAGGGACAGGGGCCTACGAGCAGTACTTC.